The 9 T cell receptor beta chains presented below share a single source sample, sequenced in a study of identifying expanded T cells in peripheral blood. Sequencing was performed with immunoSEQ multiplex PCR; in TCRdb, only in-frame clones are kept and a portion is missing. The table includes around 94,000 clones, about 91% detected once. Sequenced sample: blood. The receptor set was obtained from a person aged 18 to 75 in good health.

The chain is built from TRBV10-3 and TRBJ1-2; D is possibly TRBD1 (5 bases). V was clipped by 2 bases and J by 0 bases, with 13 bases between them. The CDR3 runs to 16 residues. Germline values: CDR1 ENHRY, CDR2 SYGVKD. This CDR3 is CAISETEGWANYGYTF. DNA of the CDR3: TGTGCCATCAGTGAGACTGAGGGGTGGGCTAACTATGGCTACACCTTC.

This clone was picked up a small number of times. The chain employs TRBV14 and TRBJ2-7, with 8 bases fitting TRBD2. This CDR3 contains 14 residues. The germline V gene has CDR1 SGHDN and CDR2 FVKESK. The ends lost 3 bases at V and 6 bases at J; junction bases unmatched: 7. The CDR3 spells CASSHVGGGLEQYF. The CDR3 DNA is TGTGCCAGCAGCCACGTCGGGGGGGGCCTCGAGCAGTACTTC.

This sequence joins TRBV10-3 and TRBJ1-1; D gene uncertain. V was pared by 10 bases and J by 8 bases, with 14 bases between. Germline V gene lookup returns CDR1 ENHRY and CDR2 SYGVKD. The CDR3 length is 11 residues. The DNA of the CDR3 is TGTGCCACCTGGTCGGAACAAGAAGCTTTCTTT. Translation gives CATWSEQEAFF.

The chain's CDR3 is CASSGTRGEGYGYTF. Written as DNA, the CDR3 is TGTGCCAGCAGTGGAACCAGGGGTGAGGGCTATGGCTACACCTTC. The chain couples TRBV6-1 to TRBJ1-2, with TRBD1 as a possible D gene (6 bases). Germline CDR1 and CDR2: MNHNS and SASEGT. The CDR3 totals 15 residues. Between the trimmed V and J ends, which lost 4 bases and 4 bases, there was a span of 16 bases.

The rearrangement links TRBV19 to TRBJ1-2; weak D call: TRBD1 (5 bases). Trimming shortened V by 4 bases and J by 10 bases, and 16 bases separated the two germline ends. CDR3 length: 13 amino acids. Germline-derived CDR1 and CDR2 are LNHDA and SQIVND (reference sequence). DNA for the CDR3: TGTGCCAGTAGTACCCAACCCGACAGAATCTACACCTTC. Protein: CASSTQPDRIYTF. Variable domain in full (rest from reference TRBV19 and TRBJ1-2): DGGITQSPKYLFRKEGQNVTLSCEQNLNHDAMYWYRQDPGQGLRLIYYSQIVNDFQKGDIAEGYSVSREKKESFPLTVTSAQKNPTAFYLCASSTQPDRIYTFGSGTRLTVV.

This sequence joins TRBV19 and TRBJ1-5; TRBD1 might be the D (6 bases). Per germline, CDR1 LNHDA and CDR2 SQIVND (reference sequence). CDR3 length equals 17 residues. Trimming pared 6 bases from V and 0 bases from J, leaving 18 bases between. CDR3 residues: CASSIGRQVNSNQPQHF. The CDR3 DNA reads TGTGCCAGTAGCATTGGTAGACAGGTGAATAGCAATCAGCCCCAGCATTTT.

This clone was picked up a small number of times. V is TRBV6-1 and J is TRBJ1-6, with a possible D match to TRBD1 (6 bases). The CDR3 consists of 14 residues. Trimming removed 6 bases from V and 8 bases from J, with 14 bases in between. Germline CDR1 and CDR2: MNHNS and SASEGT. The CDR3 loop reads CASRRGGRDSPLHF. In DNA, the CDR3 is TGTGCCAGCAGGAGGGGGGGGCGCGATTCACCCCTCCACTTT.

The chain uses TRBV6-6 and TRBJ2-7, with D perhaps matching TRBD1 (5 bases). The germline CDR1 and CDR2 sequences are MNHNY and SVGAGI (reference sequence). The CDR3 spans 14 residues. V was shortened by 4 bases and J by 1 base, with 11 bases between the two germline ends. The chain's CDR3 is CASSSTGTSYEQYF. CDR3 coding DNA: TGTGCCAGCAGTTCCACAGGTACTTCCTACGAGCAGTACTTC.

The chain combines TRBV7-2 with TRBJ2-2; 10 bases line up with TRBD2. The CDR3 extends over 15 amino acids. V lost 5 bases, J lost 4 bases, and 4 bases stayed unmatched. Germline V lookup: CDR1 SGHTA, CDR2 FQGNSA. In DNA form, the CDR3 reads TGTGCCAGCAGCAAAGCTAGCGGGAGCACCGGGGAGCTGTTTTTT. This sequence encodes CASSKASGSTGELFF.